This TCR beta chain was documented in a study of blood T cell repertoires in COVID-19. The method was immunoSEQ multiplex PCR; TCRdb's version includes in-frame clones alone and lacks a portion of them. Among roughly 330,000 clones listed, about 90% were seen once. Participant-reported clinical history was the basis for cohort assignment. CDR3 length: 15 residues. Germline values: CDR1 MNHEY, CDR2 SVGAGI. V lost 1 base to trimming and J lost 5 bases; unmatched junction nucleotides: 6. This clone was counted between two and nine times. The J gene is TRBJ1-2, the V gene TRBV6-5; 8 bases are shared with TRBD1. This clonotype originated in a man aged 25-45 years who had recovered from COVID-19. The sample consisted of PBMCs or T cells enriched from blood (not recorded which). DNA for the CDR3: TGTGCCAGCAGTTACTGGACAGGGCAGGGGTATGGCTACACCTTC. This codes for CASSYWTGQGYGYTF.